These T cell receptor beta chains were read from a single sample in a study of T cell responses to AZD1222 COVID-19 vaccine. Clones were read by immunoSEQ multiplex PCR, and TCRdb kept only the in-frame ones, dropping some. The sample lists some 110,000 clones; 80% to 90% were seen once. The sample consisted of peripheral blood, taken 28 days after the second AZD1222 dose. The receptors stem from an adult who received the AZD1222 COVID-19 vaccine. The CDR3 runs from the conserved cysteine through the conserved F or W. A D gene is named only where the DNA matches it firmly. A clone size is listed for some rows: how often the clone was seen (once, few, many), or a class if it is expanded.

TRBD2,.,TRBJ2-1,TRBV2,CASKVSRTSGPYNEQFF,TGTGCCAGCAAGGTATCAAGGACTAGCGGGCCCTACAATGAGCAGTTCTTC
.,once,TRBJ1-6,TRBV6-5,CASGQIYNSPLHF,TGTGCCAGCGGACAGATCTATAATTCACCCCTCCACTTT
.,once,TRBJ1-3,TRBV12-3/TRBV12-4,CASRLSSGNTIYF,TGTGCCAGCAGGTTGAGCTCTGGAAACACCATATATTTT
.,once,TRBJ2-7,TRBV11-1,CASSLATLDVSYEQYF,TGTGCCAGCAGCTTAGCGACCCTAGATGTTTCCTACGAGCAGTACTTC
.,few,TRBJ2-2,TRBV11-3,CASSLQGLNTGELFF,TGTGCCAGCAGTCTACAGGGATTGAACACCGGGGAGCTGTTTTTT
TRBD1,.,TRBJ1-2,TRBV4-3,CASSQMDRSNYGYTF,TGCGCCAGCAGCCAGATGGACAGGTCTAACTATGGCTACACCTTC
.,.,TRBJ2-1,TRBV11-2,CASSLDLNGLAYNEQFF,TGTGCCAGCAGCTTAGATCTAAATGGTCTGGCTTACAATGAGCAGTTCTTC
TRBD1,once,TRBJ1-3,TRBV4-1,CASSQEPQGAGNTIYF,TGCGCCAGCAGCCAAGAACCTCAGGGGGCTGGAAACACCATATATTTT
.,.,TRBJ1-6,TRBV4-1,CASSQGDGDNSPLHF,TGCGCCAGCAGCCAAGGGGACGGAGATAATTCACCCCTCCACTTT
.,.,TRBJ1-1,TRBV28,CASSGAHTVAFF,TGTGCCAGCTCAGGGGCGCATACGGTAGCTTTCTTT
.,.,TRBJ1-3,TRBV2,CASSEANIPRFSGNTIYF,TGTGCCAGCAGTGAAGCGAACATCCCGCGGTTCTCTGGAAACACCATATATTTT
TRBD2,.,TRBJ2-5,TRBV18,CASSPLKLAGQQETQYF,TGTGCCAGCTCACCACTCAAGTTAGCGGGGCAACAAGAGACCCAGTACTTC
.,.,TRBJ1-4,TRBV5-4,CASSLGGVTNEKLFF,TGTGCCAGCAGCTTGGGAGGGGTAACTAATGAAAAACTGTTTTTT